The 23 T cell receptor beta chains below were found in one sample sequenced in a study of blood T cell repertoires in COVID-19. TCRdb's copy holds only in-frame clones and misses some; the assay was immunoSEQ multiplex PCR. The sample lists roughly 330,000 clones; roughly 90% were seen once. The source material was peripheral blood. All receptors derive from a man between 18 and 35 years old who had recovered from COVID-19.

The chain employs TRBV3-1 (or the pseudogene TRBV3-2) and TRBJ1-5; the D is unclear. There are 15 residues in the CDR3. Germline values: CDR1 LGHDT, CDR2 YNNKEL (reference sequence). Trimming removed 4 bases from V and 2 bases from J, with 12 bases in between. The CDR3 nucleotides are TGTGCCAGCAGCCCAACGTATGGAGGCAATCAGCCCCAGCATTTT. The encoded protein is CASSPTYGGNQPQHF.

The chain joins TRBV9 to TRBJ2-5, with 7 bases lining up with TRBD2. Germline CDR1 SGDLS, CDR2 YYNGEE. With 1 base clipped from V and 3 bases from J, the junction kept 6 bases outside the gene matches. This CDR3 comprises 15 residues. The DNA for the CDR3 is TGTGCCAGCAGCGTAACGACTAGCAGCGAAGAGACCCAGTACTTC. Protein: CASSVTTSSEETQYF.

The chain joins TRBV7-7 to TRBJ2-5; 8 bases fit TRBD1. Trimming at V came to 5 bases and at J to 0 bases, leaving 5 bases not matched to a gene. The CDR3 covers 15 residues. Germline V CDR1 and CDR2: SSHAT, FNYEAQ (reference sequence). CDR3 DNA: TGTGCCAGCAGCCCCGGACAGGGCCACCAAGAGACCCAGTACTTC. Residues: CASSPGQGHQETQYF.

V usage is TRBV11-2 and J usage is TRBJ1-4; the D gene is possibly TRBD1 (6 bases). V was trimmed by 1 base and J by 5 bases, leaving 11 bases between them. The CDR3 sequence is 15 residues long. Per the germline V gene, CDR1 is SGHAT and CDR2 is FQNNGV. Here the CDR3 DNA reads TGTGCCAGCAGCTTAGCCCCCGGGACAAATGAAAAACTGTTTTTT. Translated: CASSLAPGTNEKLFF.

V gene TRBV7-9 combines with J gene TRBJ1-2, with D unresolved. V dropped 3 bases and J dropped 8 bases, with 13 bases sitting between them. The CDR3 totals 13 residues. In germline, CDR1 is SEHNR, CDR2 FQNEAQ (reference sequence). The chain's CDR3 is CASSFRGGEGYTF. The CDR3 bases are TGTGCCAGCAGCTTCCGGGGTGGGGAAGGCTACACCTTC.

This clone is a singleton in its sample. The chain couples TRBV6-5 to TRBJ1-1; 9 bases map to TRBD1. The V and J ends lost 6 bases and 5 bases, in that order; junction bases with no gene match: 4. Germline values: CDR1 MNHEY, CDR2 SVGAGI. There are 13 residues in the CDR3. CDR3 bases: TGTGCCAGCAGACAGGGGGCTGGTACTGAAGCTTTCTTT. Its protein product is CASRQGAGTEAFF.

The V and J genes are TRBV7-9 and TRBJ2-1; no clear D gene. The CDR3 loop spans 12 amino acids. Trimming removed 0 bases from V and 7 bases from J, with 4 bases in between. Germline loops: CDR1 SEHNR, CDR2 FQNEAQ (reference sequence). DNA of the CDR3: TGTGCCAGCAGCTTAGCCAGAAATGAGCAGTTCTTC. It encodes CASSLARNEQFF.

The chain has TRBV6-6 and TRBJ1-2, with no clear D. The CDR3 spans 13 residues. The germline gives CDR1 MNHNY, CDR2 SVGAGI (reference sequence). V was trimmed by 4 bases and J by 6 bases, leaving 12 bases between them. CDR3 coding DNA: TGTGCCAGCAGTTTTGACAACCAGAATGGCTACACCTTC. Its protein is CASSFDNQNGYTF.

The genes are TRBV3-1 (or the pseudogene TRBV3-2) and TRBJ1-5, with D unresolved. Trimming took 4 bases from V and 0 from J, leaving 22 bases between them. This CDR3 is 19 amino acids long. CDR1 and CDR2 from the germline V gene are LGHDT and YNNKEL (reference sequence). CDR3 loop: CASSLPRVSRVYSNQPQHF. CDR3 DNA: TGTGCCAGCAGCCTTCCAAGAGTCAGTCGGGTATATAGCAATCAGCCCCAGCATTTT.

This clone showed up just once. The rearrangement uses TRBV5-8 and TRBJ2-7, with TRBD2 matching over 7 bases. J gave up 3 bases and V 0 bases, and 15 bases lay outside the gene matches. Per germline, CDR1 SGHTS and CDR2 YDEGEE. CDR3 length: 18 residues. This CDR3 reads CASSLVSFFGGSSYEQYF. The CDR3 nucleotides read TGTGCCAGCAGCTTGGTTTCTTTTTTCGGCGGGAGTAGCTACGAGCAGTACTTC. Together with reference TRBV5-8 and TRBJ2-7, the CDR3 gives the full variable domain: EAGVTQSPTHLIKTRGQQATLRCSPISGHTSVYWYQQALGLGLQFLLWYDEGEERNRGNFPPRFSGRQFPNYSSELNVNALELEDSALYLCASSLVSFFGGSSYEQYFGPGTRLTVT.

V usage is TRBV7-2 and J usage is TRBJ2-7; D not certain. The V gene's germline CDR1 is SGHTA and CDR2 FQGNSA. The CDR3 covers 14 residues. V was pared by 1 base and J by 0 bases, with 7 bases between. The CDR3 region has the DNA TGTGCCAGCAGCTTAGGGCAAAACTCCTACGAGCAGTACTTC. It codes for CASSLGQNSYEQYF.

This clone was seen a single time. The chain has TRBV7-3 and TRBJ1-2; 8 bases align to TRBD1. The CDR3 has 14 residues. With V trimmed by 5 bases and J by 1 base, 3 bases remained unmatched. Germline V gives CDR1 SGHTA, CDR2 FQGTGA. CDR3 in amino acids: CASSPDRGNYGYTF. CDR3 nucleotides: TGTGCCAGCAGCCCAGACAGGGGTAACTATGGCTACACCTTC.

The chain has TRBV2 and TRBJ1-5, with 8 nucleotides matching TRBD1. Germline CDR1 SNHLY, CDR2 FYNNEI. The length of the CDR3 is 13 residues. The V and J ends lost 7 bases and 3 bases, in that order; junction bases with no gene match: 2. The CDR3 loop is CASNRGDNQPQHF. The CDR3 coding sequence is TGTGCCAGCAACAGGGGGGACAATCAGCCCCAGCATTTT.

This clone has a handful of counts. The J gene is TRBJ2-2, the V gene TRBV7-9, with D perhaps TRBD2 (6 bases). Germline V lookup: CDR1 SEHNR, CDR2 FQNEAQ (reference sequence). The V and J ends lost 3 bases and 1 base respectively, with 12 bases between them. The CDR3 totals 16 residues. The CDR3 DNA follows: TGTGCCAGCAGCTTTTTTTCGGGGGTGAACACCGGGGAGCTGTTTTTT. Translating it yields CASSFFSGVNTGELFF.

This chain uses TRBV19 with TRBJ1-1; D is unclear. V was trimmed by 4 bases and J by 5 bases, leaving 20 bases between them. Germline V gene data show CDR1 as LNHDA and CDR2 as SQIVND (reference sequence). The CDR3 is made up of 16 amino acids. CDR3 sequence: CASSSKPRELRTEAFF. CDR3 DNA: TGTGCCAGTAGTAGCAAACCCCGGGAACTGAGGACTGAAGCTTTCTTT.

The V call is TRBV4-2, the J call TRBJ2-7; weak D call: TRBD1 (5 bases). Looked up from germline, CDR1 is LGHNA and CDR2 is YNFKEQ. With 4 bases removed from V and 4 bases from J, the gap between germline ends came to 14 bases. CDR3 length: 14 residues. The CDR3 region is CASSPASDTYEQYF. For the CDR3, the DNA is TGTGCCAGCAGCCCGGCATCGGACACTTACGAGCAGTACTTC.

This chain uses TRBV6-6 with TRBJ2-1, with 7 bases lining up with TRBD1. CDR3 size: 15 residues. Germline V CDR1 and CDR2: MNHNY, SVGAGI (reference sequence). V lost 2 bases to trimming and J lost 3 bases; unmatched junction nucleotides: 4. The CDR3 DNA follows: TGTGCCAGCAGTTACCCGGGACAGCTCTACAATGAGCAGTTCTTC. The encoded protein is CASSYPGQLYNEQFF.

The chain employs TRBV6-5 and TRBJ2-7; 9 bases line up with TRBD1. Per the germline V gene, CDR1 is MNHEY and CDR2 is SVGAGI. With 2 bases clipped from V and 2 bases from J, the junction kept 1 base outside the gene matches. This CDR3 is 14 amino acids long. The CDR3 loop is CASSYGTGPYEQYF. CDR3 nucleotides: TGTGCCAGCAGTTACGGGACAGGGCCCTACGAGCAGTACTTC.

The chain has TRBV25-1 and TRBJ1-4, with 7 bases lining up with TRBD1. This CDR3 spans 17 amino acids. Germline V CDR1 and CDR2: MGHDK, SYGVNS. V shed 1 base, J shed 8 bases, and the junction held 13 bases outside the gene matches. CDR3 in amino acids: CASSELPRDSLEEKLFF. The CDR3 DNA reads TGTGCCAGCAGTGAATTACCCCGGGACAGTTTGGAAGAAAAACTGTTTTTT. The entire variable domain, with the rest obtained from reference TRBV25-1 and TRBJ1-4, is as follows: EADIYQTPRYLVIGTGKKITLECSQTMGHDKMYWYQQDPGMELHLIHYSYGVNSTEKGDLSSESTVSRIRTEHFPLTLESARPSHTSQYLCASSELPRDSLEEKLFFGSGTQLSVL.

V gene TRBV4-1 combines with J gene TRBJ1-5, with D possibly TRBD1 on 5 matching bases. V dropped 1 base and J dropped 7 bases, with 11 bases sitting between them. The CDR3 has 14 residues. Germline V gene sequence: CDR1 MGHRA, CDR2 YSYEKL. The CDR3 region has the DNA TGCGCCAGCAGCCAAGCACTGACAGAGCAGCCCCAGCATTTT. Amino acid sequence: CASSQALTEQPQHF.

V is TRBV3-1 (or the pseudogene TRBV3-2) and J is TRBJ1-2, with D maybe TRBD1 (6 bases). In germline, CDR1 is LGHDT, CDR2 YNNKEL (reference sequence). The CDR3 consists of 17 residues. V lost 0 bases and J 2 bases, leaving 16 bases between the germline ends. The DNA of the CDR3 is TGTGCCAGCAGCCAAGATTTAGGGGGGGTACGGAACTATGGCTACACCTTC. Encoded protein: CASSQDLGGVRNYGYTF.

This clone was recorded once. This chain links TRBV6-1 with TRBJ1-5; D ambiguous. Germline V gene lookup returns CDR1 MNHNS and CDR2 SASEGT. The ends were cut back, 1 base at V and 3 bases at J, with 7 bases in the middle. The CDR3 contains 14 residues. The CDR3 is CASSEDSLNQPQHF. CDR3 bases: TGTGCCAGCAGTGAAGACAGCCTCAATCAGCCCCAGCATTTT.

V is TRBV7-2 and J is TRBJ1-2; D remains ambiguous. There are 14 residues in the CDR3. Germline V gives CDR1 SGHTA, CDR2 FQGNSA. Trimming pared 1 base from V and 8 bases from J, leaving 14 bases between. DNA for the CDR3: TGTGCCAGCAGCTTAGTATTGGGTGGAGACGGCTACACCTTC. Translated: CASSLVLGGDGYTF.